This entry is about one T cell receptor (beta chain). The entry originates in a study of CD8 T cells in Susac syndrome. Reverse transcription of roughly 0.5 to 1 ug RNA was performed with random hexamers. MiXCR, applied by TCRdb to the immunoSEQ multiplex PCR reads, yields one record per CDR3 protein. The profile shows more than 150,000 distinct CDR3 sequences, about 95% of them singletons. The CDR3 extends over 13 amino acids. V trimming: 7 bases; J trimming: 2 bases; junction bases outside the gene matches: 5. Germline V gene sequence: CDR1 SQVTM, CDR2 ANQGSEA. Source material: CD4+ T cells from PBMCs. The clonotype originates from a human donor in good health. J is TRBJ2-3 and V is TRBV29-1, with TRBD1 identical over 8 bases. CDR3 amino acids: CSARTGLTDTQYF. Here the CDR3 DNA reads TGCAGCGCCAGGACAGGGCTCACAGATACGCAGTATTTT.